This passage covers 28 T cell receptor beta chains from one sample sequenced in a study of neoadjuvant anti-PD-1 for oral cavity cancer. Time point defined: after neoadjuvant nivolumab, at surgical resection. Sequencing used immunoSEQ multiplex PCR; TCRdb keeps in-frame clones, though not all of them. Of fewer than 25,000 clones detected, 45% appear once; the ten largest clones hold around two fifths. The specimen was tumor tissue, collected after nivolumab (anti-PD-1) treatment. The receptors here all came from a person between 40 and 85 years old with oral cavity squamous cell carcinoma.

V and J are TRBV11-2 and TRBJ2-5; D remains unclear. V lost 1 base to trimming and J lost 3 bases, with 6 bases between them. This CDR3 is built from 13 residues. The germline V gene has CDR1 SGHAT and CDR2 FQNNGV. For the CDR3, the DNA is TGTGCCAGCAGCTTAGTAGGGAAAGAGACCCAGTACTTC. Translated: CASSLVGKETQYF.

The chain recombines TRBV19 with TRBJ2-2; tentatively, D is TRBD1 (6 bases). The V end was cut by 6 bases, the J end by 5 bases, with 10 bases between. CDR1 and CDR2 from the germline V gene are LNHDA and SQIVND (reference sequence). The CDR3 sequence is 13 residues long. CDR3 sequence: CASSVTGTGELFF. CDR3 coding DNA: TGTGCCAGTAGCGTAACAGGGACCGGGGAGCTGTTTTTT.

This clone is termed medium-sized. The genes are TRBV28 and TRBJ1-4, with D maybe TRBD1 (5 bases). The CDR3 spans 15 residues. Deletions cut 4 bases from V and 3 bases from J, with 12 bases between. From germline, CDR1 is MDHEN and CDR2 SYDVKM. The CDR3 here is CASSSPGGSNEKLFF. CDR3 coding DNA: TGTGCCAGCAGTTCCCCTGGGGGATCTAATGAAAAACTGTTTTTT.

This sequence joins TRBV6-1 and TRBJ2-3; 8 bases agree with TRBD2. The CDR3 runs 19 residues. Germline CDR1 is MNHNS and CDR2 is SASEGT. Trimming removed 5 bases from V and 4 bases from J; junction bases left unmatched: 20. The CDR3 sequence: CASSKGPFLRRGEADTQYF. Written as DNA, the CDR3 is TGTGCCAGCAGTAAAGGTCCTTTCCTACGGCGGGGGGAGGCAGATACGCAGTATTTT.

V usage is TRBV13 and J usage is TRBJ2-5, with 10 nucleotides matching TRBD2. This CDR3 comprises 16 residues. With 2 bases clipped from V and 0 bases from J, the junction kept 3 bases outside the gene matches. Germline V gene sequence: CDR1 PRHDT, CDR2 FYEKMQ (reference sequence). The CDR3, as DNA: TGTGCCAGCAGCTTATTAGCGGGGGGCTACCAAGAGACCCAGTACTTC. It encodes CASSLLAGGYQETQYF.

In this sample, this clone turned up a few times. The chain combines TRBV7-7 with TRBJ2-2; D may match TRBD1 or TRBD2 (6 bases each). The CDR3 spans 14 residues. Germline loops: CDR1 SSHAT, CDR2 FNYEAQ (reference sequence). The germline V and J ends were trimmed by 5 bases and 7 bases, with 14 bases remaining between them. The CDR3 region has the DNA TGTGCCAGCAGCCCACAGGGAGGTGTCGGGGAGCTGTTTTTT. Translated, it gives CASSPQGGVGELFF.

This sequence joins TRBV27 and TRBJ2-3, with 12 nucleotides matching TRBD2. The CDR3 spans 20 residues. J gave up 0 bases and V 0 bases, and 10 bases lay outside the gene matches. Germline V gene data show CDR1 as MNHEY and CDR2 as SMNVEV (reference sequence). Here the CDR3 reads CASSLSRTEGLAGSTDTQYF. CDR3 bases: TGTGCCAGCAGTTTATCGAGGACGGAAGGACTAGCGGGGAGCACAGATACGCAGTATTTT.

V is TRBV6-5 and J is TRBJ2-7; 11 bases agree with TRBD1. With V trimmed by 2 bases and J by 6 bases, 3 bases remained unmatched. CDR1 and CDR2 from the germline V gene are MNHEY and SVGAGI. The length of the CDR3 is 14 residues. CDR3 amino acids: CASSYRDRGAEQYF. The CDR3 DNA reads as TGTGCCAGCAGTTACCGGGACAGGGGGGCCGAGCAGTACTTC.

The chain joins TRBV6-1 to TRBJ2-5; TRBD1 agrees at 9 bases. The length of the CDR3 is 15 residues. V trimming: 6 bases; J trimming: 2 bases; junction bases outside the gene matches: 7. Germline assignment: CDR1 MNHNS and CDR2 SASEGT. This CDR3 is CASRGRQGVQETQYF. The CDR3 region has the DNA TGTGCCAGCAGGGGAAGACAGGGGGTTCAAGAGACCCAGTACTTC.

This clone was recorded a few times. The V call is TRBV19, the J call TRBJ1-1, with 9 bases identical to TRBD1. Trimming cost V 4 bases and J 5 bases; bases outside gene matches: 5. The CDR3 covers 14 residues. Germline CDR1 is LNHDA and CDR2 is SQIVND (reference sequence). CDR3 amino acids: CASSTRTGVTEAFF. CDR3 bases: TGTGCCAGTAGTACGCGGACAGGGGTAACTGAAGCTTTCTTT.

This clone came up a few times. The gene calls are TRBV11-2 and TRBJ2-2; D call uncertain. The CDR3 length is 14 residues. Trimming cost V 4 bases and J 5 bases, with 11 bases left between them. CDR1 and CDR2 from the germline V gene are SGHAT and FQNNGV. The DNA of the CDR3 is TGTGCCAGCAGCTCCAGTGTCAAAACCGGGGAGCTGTTTTTT. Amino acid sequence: CASSSSVKTGELFF.

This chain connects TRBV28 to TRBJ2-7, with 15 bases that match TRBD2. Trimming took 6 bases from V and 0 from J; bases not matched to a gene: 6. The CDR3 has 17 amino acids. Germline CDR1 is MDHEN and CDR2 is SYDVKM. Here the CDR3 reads CASSRPGLAGGSYEQYF. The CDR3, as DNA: TGTGCCAGCAGCCGACCGGGACTAGCGGGGGGCTCCTACGAGCAGTACTTC.

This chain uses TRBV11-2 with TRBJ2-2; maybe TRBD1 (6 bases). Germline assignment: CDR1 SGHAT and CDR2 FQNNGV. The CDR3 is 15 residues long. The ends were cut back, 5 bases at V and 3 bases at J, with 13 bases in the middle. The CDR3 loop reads CASSRDILDTGELFF. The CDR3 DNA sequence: TGTGCCAGCAGCCGGGACATTTTAGACACCGGGGAGCTGTTTTTT.

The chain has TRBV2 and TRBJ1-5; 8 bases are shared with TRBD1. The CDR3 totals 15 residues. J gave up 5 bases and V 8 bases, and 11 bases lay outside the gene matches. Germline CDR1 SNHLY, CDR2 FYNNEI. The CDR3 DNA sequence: TGTGCCAGCGATAACAGGGGGTTAAATGATCAGCCCCAGCATTTT. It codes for CASDNRGLNDQPQHF. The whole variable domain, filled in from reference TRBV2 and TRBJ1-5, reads EPEVTQTPSHQVTQMGQEVILRCVPISNHLYFYWYRQILGQKVEFLVSFYNNEISEKSEIFDDQFSVERPDGSNFTLKIRSTKLEDSAMYFCASDNRGLNDQPQHFGDGTRLSIL.

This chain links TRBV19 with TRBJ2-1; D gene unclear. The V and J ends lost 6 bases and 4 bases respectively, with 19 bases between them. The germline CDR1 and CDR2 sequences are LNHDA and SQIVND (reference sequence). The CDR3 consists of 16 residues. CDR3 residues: CASSPPSPYPYNEQFF. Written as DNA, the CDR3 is TGTGCCAGTAGCCCCCCGTCCCCGTACCCATACAATGAGCAGTTCTTC.

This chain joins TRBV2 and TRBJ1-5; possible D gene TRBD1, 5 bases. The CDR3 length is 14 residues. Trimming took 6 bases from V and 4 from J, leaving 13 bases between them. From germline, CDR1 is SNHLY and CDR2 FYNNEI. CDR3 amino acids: CASSGAAQNQPQHF. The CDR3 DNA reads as TGTGCCAGCAGCGGGGCCGCTCAAAATCAGCCCCAGCATTTT.

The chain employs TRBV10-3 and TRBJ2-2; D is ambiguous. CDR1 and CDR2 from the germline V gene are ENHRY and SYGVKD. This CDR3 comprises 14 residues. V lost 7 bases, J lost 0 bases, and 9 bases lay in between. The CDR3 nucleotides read TGTGCCATCACTCCCGGCGCGAACACCGGGGAGCTGTTTTTT. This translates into CAITPGANTGELFF.

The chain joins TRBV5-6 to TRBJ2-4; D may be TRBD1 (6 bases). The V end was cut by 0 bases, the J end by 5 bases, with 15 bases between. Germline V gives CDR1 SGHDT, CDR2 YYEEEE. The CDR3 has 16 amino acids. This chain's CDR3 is CASSLVDLGGQNIQYF. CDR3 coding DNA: TGTGCCAGCAGCTTGGTAGATCTTGGGGGCCAAAACATTCAGTACTTC.

CDR3 amino acids: CASREYELTGELFF. The CDR3 DNA reads TGTGCCAGCAGGGAATACGAACTTACCGGGGAGCTGTTTTTT. The chain links TRBV28 to TRBJ2-2; D gene uncertain. V was trimmed by 6 bases and J by 5 bases, leaving 13 bases between them. Germline V lookup: CDR1 MDHEN, CDR2 SYDVKM. CDR3 length equals 14 residues.

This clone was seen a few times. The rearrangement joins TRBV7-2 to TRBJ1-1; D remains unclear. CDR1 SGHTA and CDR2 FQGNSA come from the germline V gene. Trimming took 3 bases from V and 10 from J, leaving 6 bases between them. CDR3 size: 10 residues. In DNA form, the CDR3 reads TGTGCCAGCAGCTTCGAGCGAGCTTTCTTT. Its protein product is CASSFERAFF.

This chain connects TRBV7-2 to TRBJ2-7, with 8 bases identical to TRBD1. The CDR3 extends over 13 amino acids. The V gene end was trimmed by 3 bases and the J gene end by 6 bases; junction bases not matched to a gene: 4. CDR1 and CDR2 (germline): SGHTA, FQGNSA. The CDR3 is CASSLQGAGEQYF. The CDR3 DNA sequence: TGTGCCAGCAGCTTGCAGGGGGCAGGCGAGCAGTACTTC. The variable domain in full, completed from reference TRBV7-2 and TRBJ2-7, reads GAGVSQSPSNKVTEKGKDVELRCDPISGHTALYWYRQSLGQGLEFLIYFQGNSAPDKSGLPSDRFSAERTGGSVSTLTIQRTQQEDSAVYLCASSLQGAGEQYFGPGTRLTVT.

The CDR3 is CASSSIEGYTF. CDR3 nucleotides: TGTGCCAGCAGTTCAATCGAGGGCTACACCTTC. The chain recombines TRBV6-5 with TRBJ1-2, with D unresolved. Looked up from germline, CDR1 is MNHEY and CDR2 is SVGAGI. The V and J ends lost 4 bases and 8 bases respectively, with 8 bases between them. This CDR3 contains 11 residues.

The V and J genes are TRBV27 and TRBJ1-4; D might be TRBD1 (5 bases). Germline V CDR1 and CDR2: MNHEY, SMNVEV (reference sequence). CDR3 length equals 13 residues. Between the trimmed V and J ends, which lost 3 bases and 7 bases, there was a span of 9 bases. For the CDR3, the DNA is TGTGCCAGCAGTTTCTCCGGGGGTGAAAAACTGTTTTTT. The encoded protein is CASSFSGGEKLFF. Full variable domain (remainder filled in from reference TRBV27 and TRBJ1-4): EAQVTQNPRYLITVTGKKLTVTCSQNMNHEYMSWYRQDPGLGLRQIYYSMNVEVTDKGDVPEGYKVSRKEKRNFPLILESPSPNQTSLYFCASSFSGGEKLFFGSGTQLSVL.

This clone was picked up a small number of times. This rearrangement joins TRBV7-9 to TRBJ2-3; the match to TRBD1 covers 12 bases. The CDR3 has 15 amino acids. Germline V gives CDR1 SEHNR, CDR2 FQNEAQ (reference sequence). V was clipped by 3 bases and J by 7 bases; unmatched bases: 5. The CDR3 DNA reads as TGTGCCAGCAGCTTCTCGGGACAGGGGGCAAATACGCAGTATTTT. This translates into CASSFSGQGANTQYF.

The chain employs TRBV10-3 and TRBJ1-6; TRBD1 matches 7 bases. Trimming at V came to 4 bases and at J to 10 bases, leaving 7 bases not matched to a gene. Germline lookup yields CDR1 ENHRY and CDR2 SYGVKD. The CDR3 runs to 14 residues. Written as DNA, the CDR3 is TGTGCCATCAGTGCACAGGGGCAGGGATCACCCCTCCACTTT. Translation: CAISAQGQGSPLHF.

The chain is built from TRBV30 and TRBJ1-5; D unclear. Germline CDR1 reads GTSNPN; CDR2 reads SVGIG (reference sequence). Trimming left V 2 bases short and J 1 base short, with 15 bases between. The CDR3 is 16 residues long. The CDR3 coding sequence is TGTGCCTGGAGTCCCCCAGGTCTGCAAAGCAATCAGCCCCAGCATTTT. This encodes CAWSPPGLQSNQPQHF.

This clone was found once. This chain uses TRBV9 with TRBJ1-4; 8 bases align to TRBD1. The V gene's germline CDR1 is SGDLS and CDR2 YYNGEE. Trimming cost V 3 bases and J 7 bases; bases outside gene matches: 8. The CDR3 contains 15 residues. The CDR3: CASSALTGDGEKLFF. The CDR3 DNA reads TGTGCCAGCAGCGCCTTGACAGGGGACGGTGAAAAACTGTTTTTT.

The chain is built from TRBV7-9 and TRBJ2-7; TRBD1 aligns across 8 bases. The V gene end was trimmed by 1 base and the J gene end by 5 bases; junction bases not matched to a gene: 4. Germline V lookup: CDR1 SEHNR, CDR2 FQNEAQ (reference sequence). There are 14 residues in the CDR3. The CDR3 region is CASSLGTGIHEQYF. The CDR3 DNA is TGTGCCAGCAGCTTAGGGACAGGGATCCACGAGCAGTACTTC.